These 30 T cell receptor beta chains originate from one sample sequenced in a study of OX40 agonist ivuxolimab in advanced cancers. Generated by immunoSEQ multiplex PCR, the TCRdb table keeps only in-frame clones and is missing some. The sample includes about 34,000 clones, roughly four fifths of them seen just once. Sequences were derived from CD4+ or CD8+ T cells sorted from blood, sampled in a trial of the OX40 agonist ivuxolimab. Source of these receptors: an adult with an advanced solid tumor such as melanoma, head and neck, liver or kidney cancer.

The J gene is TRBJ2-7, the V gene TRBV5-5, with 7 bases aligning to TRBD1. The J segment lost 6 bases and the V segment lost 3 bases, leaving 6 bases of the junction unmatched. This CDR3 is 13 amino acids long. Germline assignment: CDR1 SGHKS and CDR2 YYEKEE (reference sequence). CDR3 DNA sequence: TGTGCCAGCAGCTGGGAGACAGGGTTCGAGCAGTACTTC. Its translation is CASSWETGFEQYF.

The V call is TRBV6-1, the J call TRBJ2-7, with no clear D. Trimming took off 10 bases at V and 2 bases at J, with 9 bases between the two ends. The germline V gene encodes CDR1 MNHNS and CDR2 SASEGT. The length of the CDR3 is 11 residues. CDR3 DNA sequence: TGTGCCACCGGAAATACCTACGAGCAGTACTTC. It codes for CATGNTYEQYF.

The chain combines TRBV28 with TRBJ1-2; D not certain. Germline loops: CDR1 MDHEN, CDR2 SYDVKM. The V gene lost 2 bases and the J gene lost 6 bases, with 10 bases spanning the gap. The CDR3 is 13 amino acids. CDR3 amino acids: CASSLALDNGYTF. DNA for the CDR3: TGTGCCAGCAGTTTAGCACTCGACAATGGCTACACCTTC.

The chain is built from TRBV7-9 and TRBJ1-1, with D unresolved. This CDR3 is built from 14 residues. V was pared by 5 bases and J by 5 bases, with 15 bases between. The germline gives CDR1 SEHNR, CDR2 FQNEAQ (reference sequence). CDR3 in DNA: TGTGCCAGCAGCCCAAGGGTAGAATGGACTGAAGCTTTCTTT. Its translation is CASSPRVEWTEAFF.

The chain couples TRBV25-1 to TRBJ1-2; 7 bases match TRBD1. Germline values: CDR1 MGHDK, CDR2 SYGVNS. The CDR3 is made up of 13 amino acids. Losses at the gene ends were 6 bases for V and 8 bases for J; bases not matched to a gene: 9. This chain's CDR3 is CASRTQGLQGYTF. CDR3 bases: TGTGCCAGCAGAACACAGGGGCTGCAAGGCTACACCTTC.

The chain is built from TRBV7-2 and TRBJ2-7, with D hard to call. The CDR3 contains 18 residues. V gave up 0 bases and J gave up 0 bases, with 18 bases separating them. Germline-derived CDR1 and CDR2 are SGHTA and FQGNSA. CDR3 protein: CASSLARGGAGSSYEQYF. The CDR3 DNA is TGTGCCAGCAGCTTAGCGCGTGGTGGTGCAGGAAGCTCCTACGAGCAGTACTTC. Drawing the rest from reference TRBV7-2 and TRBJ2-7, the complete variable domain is GAGVSQSPSNKVTEKGKDVELRCDPISGHTALYWYRQSLGQGLEFLIYFQGNSAPDKSGLPSDRFSAERTGGSVSTLTIQRTQQEDSAVYLCASSLARGGAGSSYEQYFGPGTRLTVT.

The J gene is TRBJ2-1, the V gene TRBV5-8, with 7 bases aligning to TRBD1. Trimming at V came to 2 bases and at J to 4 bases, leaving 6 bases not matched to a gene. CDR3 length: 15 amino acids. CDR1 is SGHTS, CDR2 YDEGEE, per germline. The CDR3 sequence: CASSLYRGGYNEQFF. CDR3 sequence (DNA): TGTGCCAGCAGCTTATACAGGGGCGGGTACAATGAGCAGTTCTTC.

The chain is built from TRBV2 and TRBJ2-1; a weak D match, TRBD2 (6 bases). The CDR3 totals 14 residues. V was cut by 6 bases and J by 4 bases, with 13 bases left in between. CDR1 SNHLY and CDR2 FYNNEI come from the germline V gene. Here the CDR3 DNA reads TGTGCCAGCAGCCCCCGGGGGAAATACAATGAGCAGTTCTTC. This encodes CASSPRGKYNEQFF.

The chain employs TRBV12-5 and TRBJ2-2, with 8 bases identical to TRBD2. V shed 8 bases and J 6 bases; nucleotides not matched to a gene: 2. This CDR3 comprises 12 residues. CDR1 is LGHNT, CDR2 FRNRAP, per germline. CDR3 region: CASQRGPGELFF. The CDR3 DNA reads TGTGCTAGTCAGCGGGGGCCCGGGGAGCTGTTTTTT. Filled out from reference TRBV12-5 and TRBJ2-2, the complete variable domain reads DARVTQTPRHKVTEMGQEVTMRCQPILGHNTVFWYRQTMMQGLELLAYFRNRAPLDDSGMPKDRFSAEMPDATLATLKIQPSEPRDSAVYFCASQRGPGELFFGEGSRLTVL.

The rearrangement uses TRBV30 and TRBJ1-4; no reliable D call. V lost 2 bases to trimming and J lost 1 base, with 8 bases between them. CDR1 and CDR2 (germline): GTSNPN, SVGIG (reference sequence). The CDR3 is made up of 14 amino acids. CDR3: CAWSRSGTNEKLFF. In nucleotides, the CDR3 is TGTGCCTGGAGTAGGTCCGGAACTAATGAAAAACTGTTTTTT.

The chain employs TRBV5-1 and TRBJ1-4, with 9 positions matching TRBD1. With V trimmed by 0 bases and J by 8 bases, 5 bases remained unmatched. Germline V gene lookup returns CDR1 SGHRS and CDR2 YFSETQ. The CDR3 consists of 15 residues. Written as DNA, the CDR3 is TGCGCCAGCAGCTTGGGGGACAGGGTAGTCGAAAAACTGTTTTTT. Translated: CASSLGDRVVEKLFF.

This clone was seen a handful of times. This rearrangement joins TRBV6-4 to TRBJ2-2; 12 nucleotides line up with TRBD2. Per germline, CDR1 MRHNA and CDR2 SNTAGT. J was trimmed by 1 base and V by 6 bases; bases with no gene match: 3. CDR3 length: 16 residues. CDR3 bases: TGTGCCAGCAGATTGACTAGCGGGGGGAACACCGGGGAGCTGTTTTTT. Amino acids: CASRLTSGGNTGELFF.

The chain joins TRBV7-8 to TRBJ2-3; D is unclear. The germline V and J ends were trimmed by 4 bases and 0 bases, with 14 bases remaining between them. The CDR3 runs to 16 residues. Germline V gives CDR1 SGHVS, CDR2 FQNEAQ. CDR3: CASSSRQKSSTDTQYF. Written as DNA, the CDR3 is TGTGCCAGCAGCTCCCGCCAGAAATCTAGCACAGATACGCAGTATTTT.

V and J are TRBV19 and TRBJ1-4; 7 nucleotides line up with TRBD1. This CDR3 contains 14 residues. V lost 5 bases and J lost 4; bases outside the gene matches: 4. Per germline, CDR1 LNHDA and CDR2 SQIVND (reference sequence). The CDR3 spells CASSRDRVNEKLFF. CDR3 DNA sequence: TGTGCCAGTAGTCGCGACAGGGTTAATGAAAAACTGTTTTTT.

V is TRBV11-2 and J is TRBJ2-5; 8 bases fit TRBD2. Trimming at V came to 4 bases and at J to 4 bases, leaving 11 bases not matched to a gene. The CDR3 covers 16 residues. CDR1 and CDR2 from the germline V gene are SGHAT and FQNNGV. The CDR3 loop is CASSSGGWAQTETQYF. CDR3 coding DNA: TGTGCCAGCAGCTCGGGAGGGTGGGCCCAAACAGAGACCCAGTACTTC.

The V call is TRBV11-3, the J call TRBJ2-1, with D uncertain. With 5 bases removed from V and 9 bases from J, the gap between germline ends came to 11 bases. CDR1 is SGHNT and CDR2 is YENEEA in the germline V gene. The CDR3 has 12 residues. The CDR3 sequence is CASSPPRGEQFF. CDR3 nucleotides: TGTGCCAGCAGCCCACCTAGAGGTGAGCAGTTCTTC.

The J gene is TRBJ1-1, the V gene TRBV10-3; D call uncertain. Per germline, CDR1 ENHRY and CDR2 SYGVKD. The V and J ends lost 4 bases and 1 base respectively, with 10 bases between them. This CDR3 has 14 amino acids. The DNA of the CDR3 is TGTGCCATCAGTGTCGAGGGAGGGAACACTGAAGCTTTCTTT. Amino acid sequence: CAISVEGGNTEAFF.

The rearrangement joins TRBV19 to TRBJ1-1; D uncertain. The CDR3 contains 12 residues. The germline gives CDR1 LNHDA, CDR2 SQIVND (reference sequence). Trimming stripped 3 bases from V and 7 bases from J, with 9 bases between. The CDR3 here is CASSMIVGEAFF. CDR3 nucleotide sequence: TGTGCCAGTAGTATGATCGTGGGTGAAGCTTTCTTT.

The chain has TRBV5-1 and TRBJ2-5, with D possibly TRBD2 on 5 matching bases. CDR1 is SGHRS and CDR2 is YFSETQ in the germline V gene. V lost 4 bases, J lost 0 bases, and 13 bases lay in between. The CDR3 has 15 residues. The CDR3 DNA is TGCGCCAGCAGCCTTGCCGGGATCAACCAAGAGACCCAGTACTTC. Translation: CASSLAGINQETQYF.

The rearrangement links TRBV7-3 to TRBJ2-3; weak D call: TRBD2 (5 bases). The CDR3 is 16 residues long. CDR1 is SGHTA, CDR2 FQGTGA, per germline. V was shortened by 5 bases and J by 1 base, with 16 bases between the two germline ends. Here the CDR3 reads CASSAWAGVGTDTQYF. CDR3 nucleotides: TGTGCCAGCAGCGCCTGGGCCGGGGTTGGCACAGATACGCAGTATTTT.

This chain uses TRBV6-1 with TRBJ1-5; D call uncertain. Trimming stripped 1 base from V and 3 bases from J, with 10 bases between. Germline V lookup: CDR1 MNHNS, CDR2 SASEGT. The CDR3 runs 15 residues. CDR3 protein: CASSEDSPINQPQHF. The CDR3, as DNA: TGTGCCAGCAGTGAAGACAGCCCAATCAATCAGCCCCAGCATTTT.

DNA for the CDR3: TGTGCCAGTACTCAGACGGGGACAGGGATATCGGATACGCAGTATTTT. Amino acid sequence: CASTQTGTGISDTQYF. The J gene is TRBJ2-3, the V gene TRBV2, with 9 nucleotides matching TRBD1. Germline V gives CDR1 SNHLY, CDR2 FYNNEI. The CDR3 contains 16 residues. With 9 bases clipped from V and 6 bases from J, the junction kept 16 bases outside the gene matches. The whole variable domain, remainder taken from reference TRBV2 and TRBJ2-3, is EPEVTQTPSHQVTQMGQEVILRCVPISNHLYFYWYRQILGQKVEFLVSFYNNEISEKSEIFDDQFSVERPDGSNFTLKIRSTKLEDSAMYFCASTQTGTGISDTQYFGPGTRLTVL.

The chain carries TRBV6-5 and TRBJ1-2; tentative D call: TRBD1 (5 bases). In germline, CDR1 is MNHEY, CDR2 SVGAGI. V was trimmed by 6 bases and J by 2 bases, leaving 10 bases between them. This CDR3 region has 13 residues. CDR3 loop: CASRPGRNYGYTF. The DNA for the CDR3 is TGTGCCAGCAGACCGGGACGGAACTATGGCTACACCTTC.

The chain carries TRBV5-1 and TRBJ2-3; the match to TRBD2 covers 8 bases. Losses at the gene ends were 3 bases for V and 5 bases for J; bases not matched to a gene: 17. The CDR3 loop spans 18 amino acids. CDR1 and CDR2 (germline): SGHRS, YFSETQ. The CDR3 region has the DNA TGCGCCAGCAGCTGGCGCCCTCGAGCGGGGGCCTCTGAAGATACGCAGTATTTT. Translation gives CASSWRPRAGASEDTQYF.

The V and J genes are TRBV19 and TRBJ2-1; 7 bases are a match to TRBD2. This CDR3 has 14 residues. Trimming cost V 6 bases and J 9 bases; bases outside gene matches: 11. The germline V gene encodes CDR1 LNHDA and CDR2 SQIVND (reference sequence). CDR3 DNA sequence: TGTGCCAGTAGGGAGCGGGATTTTCGCGTTGAGCAGTTCTTC. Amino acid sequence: CASRERDFRVEQFF.

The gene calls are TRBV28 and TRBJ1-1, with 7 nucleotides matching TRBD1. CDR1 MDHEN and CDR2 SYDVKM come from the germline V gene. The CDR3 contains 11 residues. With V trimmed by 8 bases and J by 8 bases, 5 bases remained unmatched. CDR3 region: CASLTGAEAFF. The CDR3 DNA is TGTGCCAGCCTCACAGGGGCCGAAGCTTTCTTT.

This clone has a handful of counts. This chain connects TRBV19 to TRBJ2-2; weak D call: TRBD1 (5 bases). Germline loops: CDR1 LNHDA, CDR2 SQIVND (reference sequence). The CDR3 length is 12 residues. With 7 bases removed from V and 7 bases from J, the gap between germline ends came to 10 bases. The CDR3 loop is CASTYQGGELFF. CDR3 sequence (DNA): TGTGCCAGTACATACCAGGGCGGGGAGCTGTTTTTT.

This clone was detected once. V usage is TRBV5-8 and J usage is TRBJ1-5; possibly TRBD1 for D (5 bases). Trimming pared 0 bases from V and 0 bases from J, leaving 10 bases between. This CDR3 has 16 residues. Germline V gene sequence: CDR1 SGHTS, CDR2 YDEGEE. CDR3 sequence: CASSLARGNSNQPQHF. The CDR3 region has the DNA TGTGCCAGCAGCTTGGCCCGGGGGAATAGCAATCAGCCCCAGCATTTT. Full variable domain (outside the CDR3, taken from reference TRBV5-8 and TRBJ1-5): EAGVTQSPTHLIKTRGQQATLRCSPISGHTSVYWYQQALGLGLQFLLWYDEGEERNRGNFPPRFSGRQFPNYSSELNVNALELEDSALYLCASSLARGNSNQPQHFGDGTRLSIL.

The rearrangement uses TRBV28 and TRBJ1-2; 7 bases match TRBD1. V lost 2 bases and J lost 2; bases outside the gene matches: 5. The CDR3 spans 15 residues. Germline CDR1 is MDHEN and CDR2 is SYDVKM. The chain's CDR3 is CASSLARGLNYGYTF. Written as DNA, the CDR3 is TGTGCCAGCAGTTTAGCGAGGGGGCTAAACTATGGCTACACCTTC.

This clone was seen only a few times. The CDR3 is CSVNRDGETQYF. In DNA, the CDR3 is TGCAGCGTTAACAGGGATGGGGAGACCCAGTACTTC. The V and J genes are TRBV29-1 and TRBJ2-5; maybe TRBD1 (6 bases). With 5 bases removed from V and 5 bases from J, the gap between germline ends came to 12 bases. Germline CDR1 reads SQVTM; CDR2 reads ANQGSEA. The CDR3 totals 12 residues. Variable domain in full (rest from reference TRBV29-1 and TRBJ2-5): SAVISQKPSRDICQRGTSLTIQCQVDSQVTMMFWYRQQPGQSLTLIATANQGSEATYESGFVIDKFPISRPNLTFSTLTVSNMSPEDSSIYLCSVNRDGETQYFGPGTRLLVL.